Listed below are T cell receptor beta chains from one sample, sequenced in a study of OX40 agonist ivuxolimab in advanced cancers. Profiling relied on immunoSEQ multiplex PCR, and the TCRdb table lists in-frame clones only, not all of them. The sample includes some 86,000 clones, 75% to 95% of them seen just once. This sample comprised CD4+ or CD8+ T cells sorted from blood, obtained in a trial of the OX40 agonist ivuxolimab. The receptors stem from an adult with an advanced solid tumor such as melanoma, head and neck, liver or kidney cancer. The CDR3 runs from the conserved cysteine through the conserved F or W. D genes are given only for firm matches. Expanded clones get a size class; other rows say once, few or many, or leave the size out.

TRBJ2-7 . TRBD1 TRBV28 CASSLRDRVAYEQYF TGTGCCAGCAGTTTAAGGGACAGGGTCGCCTACGAGCAGTACTTC
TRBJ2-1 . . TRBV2 CASTLEGSYNEQFF TGTGCCAGCACCCTGGAGGGCTCCTACAATGAGCAGTTCTTC
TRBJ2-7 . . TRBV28 CASGLEGGHPYEQYF TGTGCCAGCGGGTTAGAGGGTGGACACCCCTACGAGCAGTACTTC
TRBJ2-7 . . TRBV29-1 CSVAVGGSSYEQYF TGCAGCGTTGCGGTTGGGGGATCCTCCTACGAGCAGTACTTC
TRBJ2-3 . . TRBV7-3 CASSTGLSEADTQYF TGTGCCAGCAGCACAGGGTTGAGTGAGGCAGATACGCAGTATTTT
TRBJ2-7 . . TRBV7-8 CASSLYAVHEQYF TGTGCCAGCAGCTTGTACGCCGTCCACGAGCAGTACTTC
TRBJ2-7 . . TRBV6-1 CASSYDYEQYF TGTGCCAGCAGTTACGACTACGAGCAGTACTTC
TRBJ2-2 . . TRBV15 CATSRDRAGELFF TGTGCCACCAGCAGAGATCGGGCCGGGGAGCTGTTTTTT
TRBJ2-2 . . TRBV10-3 CAISERTANTGELFF TGTGCCATCAGTGAGCGGACAGCGAACACCGGGGAGCTGTTTTTT
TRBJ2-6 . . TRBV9 CASSVDWSRANVLTF TGTGCCAGCAGCGTAGACTGGTCGAGGGCCAACGTCCTGACTTTC
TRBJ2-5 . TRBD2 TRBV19 CASREGRRALQETQYF TGTGCCAGTCGGGAGGGGCGACGTGCGCTGCAAGAGACCCAGTACTTC
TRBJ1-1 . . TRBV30 CAGQEGAFF TGTGCCGGCCAGGAGGGGGCTTTCTTT
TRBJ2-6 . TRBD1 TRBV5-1 CASSLVLLGQGASGANVLTF TGCGCCAGCAGCTTGGTCCTGTTGGGACAGGGGGCTTCGGGGGCCAACGTCCTGACTTTC
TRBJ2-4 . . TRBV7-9 CASSWDMAKNIQYF TGTGCCAGCAGCTGGGACATGGCCAAAAACATTCAGTACTTC
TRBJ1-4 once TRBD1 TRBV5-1 CASSPDSTGGAGEKLFF TGCGCCAGCAGCCCCGATTCCACAGGGGGCGCCGGAGAAAAACTGTTTTTT